The source of this TCR beta chain is a study of T-cell reconstitution after alpha-beta-depleted transplantation in children. The authors prepared the TCRbeta library with unique molecular identifiers. TCRdb reprocessed the PCR reads via MiXCR and lists one record per CDR3 protein. The table records roughly 220,000 distinct CDR3 sequences, about 12% of them present only once. Many counts were recorded for this clonotype. Sequencing used PBMCs from the stem cell graft donor, obtained from the stem cell graft. This receptor was taken from a human donor who donated a stem cell graft to a child with acute lymphoblastic leukemia.

DNA of the CDR3: TGCGCCAGCAGCCCGACTAGCGGGGGGTTCCGAAAAGAGACCCAGTACTTC. Residues: CASSPTSGGFRKETQYF. V is TRBV5-1 and J is TRBJ2-5; 13 bases map to TRBD2. CDR3 length equals 17 residues. Germline loops: CDR1 SGHRS, CDR2 YFSETQ. V lost 4 bases, J lost 3 bases, and 9 bases stayed unmatched.